The clone carrying this T cell receptor (beta chain) was found many times. Its target is unknown. The data stem from a study of post-analysis software for immune sequencing data. Notes on the study in general: There was significantly lower normalized Chao1 diversity in multiple sclerosis patients than in controls. The F measure placed samples prepared in the same batch into strongly shared clusters.

Researchers reported that TCR beta cDNA libraries carried unique molecular identifiers. Roughly 500,000 cDNA molecules were obtained from 1 to 10 million T cells. TCRdb re-called the PCR reads through MiXCR, storing one row per CDR3 protein. The sample contains over 700,000 distinct CDR3 sequences, 25% to 30% of which appear only once. This sequence originates from a girl aged 10-17 years with multiple sclerosis. Sequencing used blood.

CDR3 DNA sequence: TGTGCCAGCAGTCGGGACAGGGGGCAAGAGACCCAGTACTTC. This sequence encodes CASSRDRGQETQYF. The chain has TRBV6-5 and TRBJ2-5; 11 bases map to TRBD1. CDR3 size: 14 residues. The J segment lost 2 bases and the V segment lost 5 bases, leaving 1 base of the junction unmatched. In germline, CDR1 is MNHEY, CDR2 SVGAGI.